This TCR beta chain was documented in a study of cytomegalovirus exposure and HLA in healthy donors (dated by TCRdb to the late 2010s). Concerning the study at large: According to a later analysis, the roughly 120 validation repertoires were produced on the same platform as the 600 to 850 repertoires of the first cohort. The study aimed to test whether cataloging public T cell receptors could reveal signatures of past pathogen exposure. In addition to the first cohort of 650 to 750 subjects, a separate validation cohort of approximately 110 different subjects was used. To predict cytomegalovirus infection status, the study combined high-throughput TCR immunosequencing, statistical association of individual TCRs with disease status, and machine learning. Overall study results and their limits: The authors suggested that the approach could potentially be generalized to other disease states and immunological phenotypes. In vitro tests confirmed that a few of the cytomegalovirus-associated TCR beta chains recognize cytomegalovirus antigens. In the study, approximately 150 TCR beta chains were listed as associated with cytomegalovirus. The classifier was reported to diagnose cytomegalovirus status with high specificity and sensitivity in both the original cohort and the validation cohort. A later analysis lacked HLA typing for the validation cohort, so it scored co-occurrence in that cohort across all 110 or so repertoires. Of the cluster scores, approximately 95% were above 0 in a later analysis, which found that TCRs clustered in the first cohort also tended to co-occur in the roughly 130 validation repertoires. While some public TCRs were present in many individuals, most TCR sequences turned up only very rarely across donors.

V is reduced by 2 bases and J by 6 bases, leaving a spacing of 8 bases between them. Via the germline V gene (reference sequence), CDR1 is DFQATT and CDR2 SNEGSKA. The CDR3 spans 11 residues, from the cysteine through the phenylalanine. Just CDR3 DNA is preserved here, 33 bases in frame from base 1. The donors were included in the validation cohort of over a hundred subjects, a group kept apart from the roughly 670-subject first cohort. Library preparation used the immunoSEQ multiplex PCR assay. The original methods were these. A statistical classification framework was built for diagnosing cytomegalovirus status from the catalog of TCR beta chain sequences. TCRdb stores this immuneACCESS table with in-frame sequences only. Part of the clones is absent; in the studies checked, under half of the shortfall reflects unresolved V genes, and no reason is known for the rest. The V and J calls and clone size are taken from that table; D and trimming were inferred from the DNA. The sample records about 220,000 clones, 80% to 85% of which are singletons. The ten largest clones take up about 14% of the sample.

On this clone itself: The target of this receptor is not known. It has no much larger one-base neighbor in the sample; base qualities were not kept.

The rearranged segments are TRBV20-1 and TRBJ2-7; no D gene can be assigned with confidence. The TCR sequence derives from a woman aged 25 to 39 in good health and CMV-seropositive. The sequenced sample consisted of PBMCs. The CDR3 is CSARFPSEQYF. The nucleotide sequence is given as TGCAGTGCTAGATTTCCTTCCGAGCAGTACTTC.